This T cell receptor (beta chain) was captured by sequencing in a study of T cells after posttransplantation cyclophosphamide. The naive gate required viable CD3+CD4+ or CD3+CD8+ cells with CCR7+CD45RA+CD45RO-CD95-CD27+CD28+ phenotype. This CDR3 region has 14 residues. Germline V lookup: CDR1 SGDLS, CDR2 YYNGEE. Here immunoSEQ multiplex PCR was the method, and the copy in TCRdb shows in-frame clones only, minus some. The sample yields around 9,100 clones, roughly 98% seen once. Points on this clone: What it binds is unknown. One end of the junction varies from germline; a read error may be responsible. Other nucleotide sequences from this sample produce the same CDR3.

General study results and limits: Recipient CMV seropositivity and CMV reactivation strongly tracked TRB clonality. Donor CD8+ memory clones often dominated recipient blood repertoires at later times.

Sequenced material: naive CD4+ T cells sorted from PBMCs. The sequence came from a woman in her fifties or sixties in good health, CMV-negative, and a related stem cell transplant donor. The rearrangement links TRBV9 to TRBJ1-6, with 9 bases aligning to TRBD1. This chain's CDR3 is CASSSQGAYSPLHF. CDR3 DNA sequence: TGTGCCAGCAGCTCACAGGGGGCCTATTCCCCCCTCCACTTT.